The sequence of this TCR beta chain was determined in a study of T cells after somatic rescue of genetic block. The CDR3 has 14 amino acids. Germline-derived CDR1 and CDR2 are SGHAT and FQNNGV. V was clipped by 5 bases and J by 4 bases; unmatched bases: 8. The table came from immunoSEQ multiplex PCR; TCRdb's copy has only in-frame clones and leaves some out. The sample consists of fewer than 150,000 clones, about 93% of them appearing once. The TCR sequence derives from a young woman. The sequenced sample was peripheral blood mononuclear cells (PBMCs). The chain carries TRBV11-2 and TRBJ2-7; TRBD1 aligns across 7 bases. DNA for the CDR3: TGTGCCAGCAGCAAAGACGGGACAGATTACGAGCAGTACTTC. It yields the protein CASSKDGTDYEQYF.